Sequencing of this T cell receptor beta chain was carried out in a study of early T cells in non-severe SARS-CoV-2 infection. Study details: Chains stayed unpaired after sequencing of bulk RNA from unsorted whole blood.

Unique molecular identifiers (one per individual cDNA molecule) were attached. TCRdb re-analysed the 5' RACE reads in MiXCR, keeping a single row per CDR3 protein. The sample carries about 110,000 distinct CDR3 sequences, 12% recorded once. Trimming pared 5 bases from V and 0 bases from J, leaving 17 bases between. Germline V CDR1 and CDR2: DFQATT, SNEGSKA (reference sequence). The CDR3 runs 17 residues. This clonotype was seen only a few times. This sequence was found in an adult who was a healthcare worker with PCR-confirmed SARS-CoV-2 infection or an uninfected control (not recorded which). The chain carries TRBV20-1 and TRBJ1-6; weak D call: TRBD1 (5 bases). Source material: whole blood. The CDR3 bases are TGCAGTGCTGATGAGGCCAGGGTAGGCTCCTATAATTCACCCCTCCACTTT. It codes for CSADEARVGSYNSPLHF.